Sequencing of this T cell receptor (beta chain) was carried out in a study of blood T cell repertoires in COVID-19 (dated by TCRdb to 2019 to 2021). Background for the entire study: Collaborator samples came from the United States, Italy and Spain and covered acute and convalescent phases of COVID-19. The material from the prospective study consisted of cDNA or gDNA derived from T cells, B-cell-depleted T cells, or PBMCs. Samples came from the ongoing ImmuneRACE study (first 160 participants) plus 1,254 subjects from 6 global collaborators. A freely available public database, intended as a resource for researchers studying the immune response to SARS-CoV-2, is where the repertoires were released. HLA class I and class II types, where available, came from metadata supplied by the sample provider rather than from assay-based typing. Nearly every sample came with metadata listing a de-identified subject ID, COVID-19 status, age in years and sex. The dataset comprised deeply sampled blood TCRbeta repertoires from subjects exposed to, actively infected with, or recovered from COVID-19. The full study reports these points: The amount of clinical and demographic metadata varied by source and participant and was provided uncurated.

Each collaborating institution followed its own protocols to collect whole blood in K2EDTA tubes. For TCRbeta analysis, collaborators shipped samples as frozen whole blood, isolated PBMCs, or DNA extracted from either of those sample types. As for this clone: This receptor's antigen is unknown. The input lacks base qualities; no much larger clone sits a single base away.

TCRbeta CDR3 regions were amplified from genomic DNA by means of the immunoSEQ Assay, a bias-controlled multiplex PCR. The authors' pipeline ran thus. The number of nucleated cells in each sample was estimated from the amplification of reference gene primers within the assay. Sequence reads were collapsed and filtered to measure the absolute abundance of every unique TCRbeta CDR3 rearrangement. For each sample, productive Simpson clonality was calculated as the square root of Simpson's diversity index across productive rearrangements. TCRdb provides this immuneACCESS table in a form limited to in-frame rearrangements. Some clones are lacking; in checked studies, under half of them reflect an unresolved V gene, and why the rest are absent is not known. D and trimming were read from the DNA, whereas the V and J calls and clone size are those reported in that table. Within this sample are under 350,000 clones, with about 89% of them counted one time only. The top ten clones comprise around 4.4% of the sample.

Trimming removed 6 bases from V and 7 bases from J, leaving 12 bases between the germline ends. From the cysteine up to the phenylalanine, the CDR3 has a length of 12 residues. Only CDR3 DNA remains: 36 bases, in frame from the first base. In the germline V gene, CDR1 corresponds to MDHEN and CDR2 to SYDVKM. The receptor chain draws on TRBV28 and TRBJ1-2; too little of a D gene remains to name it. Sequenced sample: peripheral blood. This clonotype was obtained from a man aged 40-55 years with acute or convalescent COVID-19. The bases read TGTGCCAGCAGCCCTTCCCTCCGTGGCTACACCTTC. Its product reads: CASSPSLRGYTF.